Given below is one TCR beta chain in context. The data are from a study of shared clonotypes between healthy human individuals. Study-level background: Donor ages ranged 18 to 49 years: a couple of women, a few men.

Some clones are missing from TCRdb's copy, which holds only in-frame ones; the method was immunoSEQ multiplex PCR. The table has over a million clones, more than 65% seen once; the top ten hold approximately 1.5%. The CDR3 is 14 amino acids. Germline V gene lookup returns CDR1 WNHNN and CDR2 SYGVQD (reference sequence). V was cut by 4 bases and J by 5 bases, with 13 bases left in between. The sequence was obtained from a man younger than 35 in good health. Source material: memory CD4+ T cells sorted from blood. Subset indicated: CD45RA-negative fraction. The V call is TRBV10-1, the J call TRBJ2-3; D may be TRBD1 (6 bases). In DNA form, the CDR3 reads TGCGCCAGCAGTGTTAACAGGGTGGGAGATACGCAGTATTTT. Residues: CASSVNRVGDTQYF.